This TCR beta chain originates from a study of blood T cell repertoires in COVID-19. J gave up 1 base and V 1 base, and 13 bases lay outside the gene matches. CDR3 size: 19 residues. Germline CDR1 WNHNN, CDR2 SYGVQD (reference sequence). Clones were read by immunoSEQ multiplex PCR, and TCRdb kept only the in-frame ones, dropping some. The sample holds 150,000 to 200,000 clones, roughly 82% seen once. Only one count was recorded for this clone. The chain has TRBV10-1 and TRBJ1-5, with TRBD1 matching 7 bases. Sequencing was done on a sample of PBMCs or T cells enriched from blood (not recorded which). The receptor's source is a man aged 50-59 years who had recovered from COVID-19. CDR3 protein: CASSELDRKFVGSNQPQHF. CDR3 DNA sequence: TGCGCCAGCAGTGAGTTGGACAGGAAATTCGTCGGGAGCAATCAGCCCCAGCATTTT.